This TCR beta chain emerged from a study of cytomegalovirus exposure and HLA in healthy donors. Regarding this clone: The antigen remains unidentified.

The primer mix had 60 Vbeta and 13 Jbeta primers. The repertoire was sequenced with immunoSEQ multiplex PCR; TCRdb's copy has only in-frame clones and lacks some. Found here are approximately 89,000 clones, roughly four fifths of them singletons; the top ten hold 3.5% to 4.5%. The CDR3 consists of 13 residues. Germline-derived CDR1 and CDR2 are GTSNPN and SVGIG (reference sequence). The V end was cut by 3 bases, the J end by 1 base, with 9 bases between. Study-level results: Most likely, a cluster of highly shared sequence variants arose as a sequencing artifact.

The chain combines TRBV30 with TRBJ1-1; D unresolved. This clonotype was obtained from a man aged 30 to 45 in good health and CMV-seronegative. Sequences were obtained from PBMCs. CDR3 in DNA: TGTGCCTGGAGGACCTCGGGGAACACTGAAGCTTTCTTT. This codes for CAWRTSGNTEAFF.